A selection of T cell receptor beta chains follows, all from one sample in a study of human T cells and chemical hapten exposure. TCRdb re-derived calls from the RACE reads in MiXCR, one entry per CDR3 protein. The table shows tens of thousands of distinct CDR3 sequences, with less than 8.5% occurring only once. The sequenced sample was whole blood, obtained in connection with sensitization to the hapten diphenylcyclopropenone (DPC). The receptor source for this set is a woman in her twenties or thirties with alopecia areata. Some clones in this sample may be carry-over from other donors' samples. Both conserved end residues are part of each CDR3. The D gene is left open where the match is weak. Part of the rows lack a size; the others show once, few, many or a class for expanded clones.

D | size | J | V | CDR3 | DNA
- | - | TRBJ1-1 | TRBV5-6 | CASSLVSGNTEAFF | TGTGCCAGCAGCTTGGTATCCGGGAACACTGAAGCTTTCTTT
- | - | TRBJ1-6 | TRBV6-5 | CASSFNGGSSLHF | TGTGCCAGCAGTTTCAATGGGGGCTCGTCCCTCCACTTT
TRBD1 | many | TRBJ2-7 | TRBV29-1 | CSVKLDRGSYEQYF | TGCAGCGTTAAATTGGACAGGGGCTCCTACGAGCAGTACTTC
- | - | TRBJ1-6 | TRBV12-3/TRBV12-4 | CASSLARINSPLHF | TGTGCCAGCAGTTTAGCCAGAATTAATTCACCCCTCCACTTT
- | few | TRBJ2-3 | TRBV6-6 | CASSYQRGASTDTQYF | TGTGCCAGCAGTTACCAACGGGGAGCCAGCACAGATACGCAGTATTTT
- | few | TRBJ2-2 | TRBV18 | CASSPAGELFF | TGTGCCAGCTCACCAGCCGGGGAGCTGTTTTTT
TRBD1 | many | TRBJ1-1 | TRBV29-1 | CSVAGTGAEAFF | TGCAGCGTTGCCGGGACAGGGGCTGAAGCTTTCTTT
- | many | TRBJ2-7 | TRBV6-6 | CASSSAQRYEQYF | TGTGCCAGCAGTTCCGCACAGCGCTACGAGCAGTACTTC
- | many | TRBJ1-5 | TRBV27 | CASSFSFQGFRGQPQHF | TGTGCCAGCAGTTTTAGCTTCCAGGGGTTCAGGGGTCAGCCCCAGCATTTT
- | few | TRBJ2-5 | TRBV6-6 | CASSSGGVGLETQYF | TGTGCCAGCAGTTCAGGGGGGGTGGGTTTGGAGACCCAGTACTTC
- | many | TRBJ1-6 | TRBV25-1 | CALRGPGNSPLHF | TGTGCCCTGCGGGGGCCGGGTAATTCACCCCTCCACTTT
TRBD2 | - | TRBJ2-1 | TRBV24-1 | CATSDSTSGRYNEQFF | TGTGCCACCAGTGATTCTACTAGCGGGAGATACAATGAGCAGTTCTTC
- | few | TRBJ2-3 | TRBV29-1 | CSVGANTDTQYF | TGCAGCGTCGGTGCTAATACAGATACGCAGTATTTT
- | - | TRBJ1-2 | TRBV2 | CASSVRQSNYGYTF | TGTGCCAGCAGTGTCCGACAGAGTAACTATGGCTACACCTTC
TRBD1 | many | TRBJ2-3 | TRBV15 | CATSREDRGSDTQYF | TGTGCCACCAGCAGAGAGGACAGGGGGTCAGATACGCAGTATTTT
TRBD1 | few | TRBJ1-5 | TRBV18 | CASSPRQGGQPQHF | TGTGCCAGCTCACCCAGACAGGGCGGTCAGCCCCAGCATTTT
TRBD2 | many | TRBJ2-2 | TRBV6-5 | CASSSKRGGTGELFF | TGTGCCAGCAGTTCCAAGCGGGGCGGCACCGGGGAGCTGTTTTTT
- | many | TRBJ1-4 | TRBV2 | CASSEALGVAGEKLFF | TGTGCCAGCAGTGAAGCGTTGGGGGTCGCTGGGGAAAAACTGTTTTTT
TRBD2 | few | TRBJ2-3 | TRBV2 | CASSEAGWRGAPPTDTQYF | TGTGCCAGCAGTGAAGCGGGATGGCGGGGGGCTCCCCCCACAGATACGCAGTATTTT
- | many | TRBJ1-2 | TRBV5-1 | CASSLSGPGGYGYTF | TGCGCCAGCAGCTTATCGGGGCCTGGAGGCTATGGCTACACCTTC
TRBD1 | many | TRBJ1-1 | TRBV5-1 | CASSQGQGGEAFF | TGCGCCAGCAGCCAAGGACAGGGTGGTGAAGCTTTCTTT
- | many | TRBJ2-7 | TRBV5-4 | CASSFGGYEQYF | TGTGCCAGCAGCTTCGGGGGTTACGAGCAGTACTTC